These 26 T cell receptor beta chains were sequenced from one sample in a study of cytotoxic CD8 clonotypes in ibrutinib-treated CLL. Sequencing was performed with immunoSEQ multiplex PCR; in TCRdb, only in-frame clones are kept and a portion is missing. Of around 97,000 clones in the sample, around 73% were seen once. The sequenced sample was PBMCs, obtained after 12 months of ibrutinib treatment. These receptors all stem from a human donor with chronic lymphocytic leukemia.

V gene TRBV23-1 combines with J gene TRBJ1-4; 11 positions agree with TRBD1. TRBV23-1 is marked as an open reading frame, function uncertain. This CDR3 region has 19 residues. The ends lost 0 bases at V and 3 bases at J; junction bases unmatched: 9. The CDR3 protein is CASSQSLGDRGEANEKLFF. The CDR3 nucleotides read TGCGCCAGCAGTCAATCGCTAGGGGACAGGGGGGAGGCTAATGAAAAACTGTTTTTT.

This clone came up once. The chain links TRBV10-3 to TRBJ2-7; weak D call: TRBD1 (5 bases). Germline values: CDR1 ENHRY, CDR2 SYGVKD. The CDR3 loop spans 15 amino acids. V was cut by 0 bases and J by 2 bases, with 11 bases left in between. Written as DNA, the CDR3 is TGTGCCATCAGTGAGTCGATGGGGCTTGCCTACGAGCAGTACTTC. Amino acids: CAISESMGLAYEQYF.

The CDR3 nucleotides read TGTGCCAGTAAGGGGCTAGCGGCGACAGATACGCAGTATTTT. Amino acid sequence: CASKGLAATDTQYF. The chain joins TRBV19 to TRBJ2-3; 7 bases fit TRBD2. This CDR3 is built from 14 residues. The germline V gene encodes CDR1 LNHDA and CDR2 SQIVND (reference sequence). V shed 7 bases, J shed 3 bases, and the junction held 7 bases outside the gene matches.

This sequence joins TRBV9 and TRBJ2-5; possibly TRBD1 for D (5 bases). V was trimmed by 0 bases and J by 1 base, leaving 13 bases between them. The germline V gene encodes CDR1 SGDLS and CDR2 YYNGEE. The CDR3 has 16 amino acids. As DNA, the CDR3 is TGTGCCAGCAGCGTAGAGGTCAGGGAAGCCCAAGAGACCCAGTACTTC. Translating gives CASSVEVREAQETQYF. The full variable domain, in which reference TRBV9 and TRBJ2-5 provide the parts outside the CDR3, is DSGVTQTPKHLITATGQRVTLRCSPRSGDLSVYWYQQSLDQGLQFLIQYYNGEERAKGNILERFSAQQFPDLHSELNLSSLELGDSALYFCASSVEVREAQETQYFGPGTRLLVL.

At least ten counts were recorded for this clone. The rearrangement links TRBV6-5 to TRBJ1-2, with a weak D call TRBD1 (5 bases). This CDR3 comprises 15 residues. Germline CDR1 is MNHEY and CDR2 is SVGAGI. V shed 5 bases and J shed 0 bases, with 13 bases lying between them. This CDR3 is CASSTLGTANYGYTF. In nucleotides, the CDR3 is TGTGCCAGCAGTACCCTCGGGACCGCTAACTATGGCTACACCTTC.

This rearrangement joins TRBV28 to TRBJ1-5; D is unresolved. Trimming took 6 bases from V and 3 from J, leaving 15 bases between them. The CDR3 covers 15 residues. Per germline, CDR1 MDHEN and CDR2 SYDVKM. CDR3 DNA: TGTGCCAGCAGCCTCCCCCCGGGAGTCAATCAGCCCCAGCATTTT. Translating gives CASSLPPGVNQPQHF.

This clone was observed a few times. This chain uses TRBV6-1 with TRBJ2-5; D unclear. Germline V CDR1 and CDR2: MNHNS, SASEGT. The CDR3 runs 13 residues. V was clipped by 8 bases and J by 0 bases, with 10 bases between them. The CDR3 reads CASVGPNQETQYF. Here the CDR3 DNA reads TGTGCCAGCGTAGGACCGAACCAAGAGACCCAGTACTTC.

J is TRBJ2-6 and V is TRBV5-1; tentative D call: TRBD2 (5 bases). V was clipped by 5 bases and J by 0 bases, with 6 bases between them. Per germline, CDR1 SGHRS and CDR2 YFSETQ. The CDR3 consists of 14 residues. Here the CDR3 reads CASRADSGANVLTF. Written as DNA, the CDR3 is TGCGCCAGCAGAGCGGACTCTGGGGCCAACGTCCTGACTTTC.

This clone appeared a single time. The rearrangement joins TRBV28 to TRBJ1-5; D gene ambiguous. V lost 3 bases and J 2 bases, leaving 11 bases between the germline ends. The CDR3 spans 15 residues. Germline V gives CDR1 MDHEN, CDR2 SYDVKM. The CDR3 here is CASSFSRTRNQPQHF. CDR3 nucleotide sequence: TGTGCCAGCAGTTTCTCCAGGACTCGCAATCAGCCCCAGCATTTT.

This clone was detected a few times. The chain couples TRBV6-1 to TRBJ1-1, with unresolved D. V was cut by 4 bases and J by 0 bases, with 12 bases left in between. The CDR3 loop spans 15 amino acids. The germline V gene has CDR1 MNHNS and CDR2 SASEGT. In nucleotides, the CDR3 is TGTGCCAGCAGTGCGGGTGTCAAGATGAACACTGAAGCTTTCTTT. This gives the protein CASSAGVKMNTEAFF.

This clone was picked up a small number of times. The V and J genes are TRBV19 and TRBJ1-1; TRBD1 might be the D (5 bases). The CDR3 is 13 amino acids. Germline CDR1 reads LNHDA; CDR2 reads SQIVND (reference sequence). Trimming pared 6 bases from V and 1 base from J, leaving 9 bases between. The DNA for the CDR3 is TGTGCCAGTAGAGCGACAGAGAACACTGAAGCTTTCTTT. Its protein is CASRATENTEAFF. Filled out from reference TRBV19 and TRBJ1-1, the complete variable domain reads DGGITQSPKYLFRKEGQNVTLSCEQNLNHDAMYWYRQDPGQGLRLIYYSQIVNDFQKGDIAEGYSVSREKKESFPLTVTSAQKNPTAFYLCASRATENTEAFFGQGTRLTVV.

This rearrangement joins TRBV29-1 to TRBJ2-1; TRBD2 aligns across 9 bases. The CDR3 covers 13 residues. The V gene end was trimmed by 4 bases and the J gene end by 8 bases; junction bases not matched to a gene: 6. Germline V lookup: CDR1 SQVTM, CDR2 ANQGSEA. CDR3 loop: CSVGAGGLYEQFF. The CDR3 DNA reads TGCAGCGTTGGAGCGGGGGGCCTTTATGAGCAGTTCTTC.

The chain carries TRBV28 and TRBJ2-6; the match to TRBD2 covers 7 bases. Germline CDR1 and CDR2: MDHEN and SYDVKM. J was trimmed by 3 bases and V by 2 bases; bases with no gene match: 1. The CDR3 spans 15 residues. This CDR3 reads CASSLTGGGANVLTF. The CDR3 DNA reads as TGTGCCAGCAGTTTAACGGGAGGTGGGGCCAACGTCCTGACTTTC. The full variable domain, with the rest looked up from reference TRBV28 and TRBJ2-6, is DVKVTQSSRYLVKRTGEKVFLECVQDMDHENMFWYRQDPGLGLRLIYFSYDVKMKEKGDIPEGYSVSREKKERFSLILESASTNQTSMYLCASSLTGGGANVLTFGAGSRLTVL.

The genes are TRBV5-6 and TRBJ2-1; the match to TRBD2 covers 7 bases. The CDR3 runs to 16 residues. Germline loops: CDR1 SGHDT, CDR2 YYEEEE. Trimming removed 4 bases from V and 4 bases from J; junction bases left unmatched: 11. The CDR3 DNA sequence: TGTGCCAGCAGCGCTGGGGGGGGTTCTTCTTACAATGAGCAGTTCTTC. It is translated as CASSAGGGSSYNEQFF. Complete variable domain (other parts from reference TRBV5-6 and TRBJ2-1): DAGVTQSPTHLIKTRGQQVTLRCSPKSGHDTVSWYQQALGQGPQFIFQYYEEEERQRGNFPDRFSGHQFPNYSSELNVNALLLGDSALYLCASSAGGGSSYNEQFFGPGTRLTVL.

This chain links TRBV6-6 with TRBJ2-7; 9 positions match TRBD1. The V gene end was trimmed by 8 bases and the J gene end by 6 bases; junction bases not matched to a gene: 2. CDR1 and CDR2 from the germline V gene are MNHNY and SVGAGI (reference sequence). There are 11 residues in the CDR3. CDR3 loop: CASGDRAEQYF. Written as DNA, the CDR3 is TGTGCCAGCGGGGACAGGGCCGAGCAGTACTTC.

The chain employs TRBV7-2 and TRBJ2-1; D unclear. The V end was cut by 1 base, the J end by 8 bases, with 3 bases between. Looked up from germline, CDR1 is SGHTA and CDR2 is FQGNSA. The CDR3 has 11 amino acids. The CDR3 region has the DNA TGTGCCAGCAGCTTAGTGTATGAGCAGTTCTTC. This encodes CASSLVYEQFF.

This rearrangement joins TRBV5-1 to TRBJ1-1, with D hard to call. CDR1 SGHRS and CDR2 YFSETQ come from the germline V gene. Trimming left V 3 bases short and J 0 bases short, with 6 bases between. This CDR3 is 13 amino acids long. CDR3 region: CASSSGMNTEAFF. CDR3 sequence (DNA): TGCGCCAGCAGCTCAGGAATGAACACTGAAGCTTTCTTT.

The rearrangement links TRBV5-5 to TRBJ2-2; 8 positions match TRBD1. From germline, CDR1 is SGHKS and CDR2 YYEKEE (reference sequence). This CDR3 contains 16 residues. J gave up 2 bases and V 3 bases, and 6 bases lay outside the gene matches. CDR3 DNA: TGTGCCAGCAGCTCGCTAGGGACAGGCAACACCGGGGAGCTGTTTTTT. Translated: CASSSLGTGNTGELFF.

CDR3 in DNA: TGTGCCAGTAGTATAGGAACACAAAAATTGAAGAATGAAAAACTGTTTTTT. This sequence encodes CASSIGTQKLKNEKLFF. The chain links TRBV19 to TRBJ1-4, with no clear D. CDR1 is LNHDA and CDR2 is SQIVND in the germline V gene (reference sequence). The CDR3 totals 17 residues. V lost 1 base to trimming and J lost 5 bases, with 17 bases between them.

The gene calls are TRBV6-6 and TRBJ2-1; possible D gene TRBD2, 6 bases. Between the trimmed V and J ends, which lost 4 bases and 6 bases, there was a span of 13 bases. Germline CDR1 and CDR2: MNHNY and SVGAGI (reference sequence). The CDR3 runs to 14 residues. The CDR3 spells CASSFGGGLNEQFF. The CDR3 nucleotides read TGTGCCAGCAGTTTCGGGGGTGGGCTCAATGAGCAGTTCTTC.

The V and J genes are TRBV28 and TRBJ2-7; 8 bases map to TRBD2. Germline CDR1 is MDHEN and CDR2 is SYDVKM. This CDR3 has 16 amino acids. The ends lost 4 bases at V and 3 bases at J; junction bases unmatched: 11. CDR3 amino acids: CASSSPGGGRSYEQYF. As DNA, the CDR3 is TGTGCCAGCAGTTCCCCTGGCGGGGGGCGGAGCTACGAGCAGTACTTC.

V usage is TRBV6-5 and J usage is TRBJ1-1; possibly TRBD1 for D (5 bases). The CDR3 contains 15 residues. Per the germline V gene, CDR1 is MNHEY and CDR2 is SVGAGI. Trimming stripped 0 bases from V and 0 bases from J, with 8 bases between. The CDR3: CASSYSGQLNTEAFF. The CDR3 DNA follows: TGTGCCAGCAGTTACTCGGGGCAACTGAACACTGAAGCTTTCTTT.

The CDR3 here is CASSLDSNTEAFF. CDR3 sequence (DNA): TGCGCCAGCAGCTTGGACAGTAACACTGAAGCTTTCTTT. The rearrangement uses TRBV5-1 and TRBJ1-1; no firm D call. Trimming left V 0 bases short and J 2 bases short, with 5 bases between. The CDR3 sequence is 13 residues long. Germline loops: CDR1 SGHRS, CDR2 YFSETQ. Supplemented by reference TRBV5-1 and TRBJ1-1, the full variable domain reads KAGVTQTPRYLIKTRGQQVTLSCSPISGHRSVSWYQQTPGQGLQFLFEYFSETQRNKGNFPGRFSGRQFSNSRSEMNVSTLELGDSALYLCASSLDSNTEAFFGQGTRLTVV.

The V and J genes are TRBV18 and TRBJ2-5; 10 positions match TRBD1. This CDR3 contains 13 residues. CDR1 KGHSH and CDR2 LQKENI come from the germline V gene. J was trimmed by 14 bases and V by 2 bases; bases with no gene match: 8. CDR3 loop: CASSPTRTGGFYF. Written as DNA, the CDR3 is TGTGCCAGCTCACCAACTCGGACAGGGGGATTTTACTTC.

The V call is TRBV23-1, the J call TRBJ2-6; no definite D call. TRBV23-1 is reported as an ORF; its role is uncertain. The V end lost 3 bases, the J end lost 1 base, and 7 bases lay between the germline ends. The CDR3 loop spans 15 amino acids. CDR3 sequence reads: CASSHPVSGANVLTF. The DNA of the CDR3 is TGCGCCAGCAGTCACCCGGTGTCTGGGGCCAACGTCCTGACTTTC.

This clone was detected only a few times. The gene calls are TRBV2 and TRBJ2-3, with a possible D match to TRBD2 (7 bases). The CDR3 is 13 amino acids. Germline assignment: CDR1 SNHLY and CDR2 FYNNEI. Trimming took off 7 bases at V and 6 bases at J, with 14 bases between the two ends. The CDR3 is CASIEGEGDTQYF. In nucleotides, the CDR3 is TGTGCCAGCATAGAGGGGGAGGGGGATACGCAGTATTTT.